These T cell receptor beta chains were read from a single sample in a study of CD8 T cells in ankylosing spondylitis. TCRdb called the 5' RACE reads again in MiXCR, with one record for every CDR3 protein. The sample lists a few hundred thousand distinct CDR3 sequences; 20% to 25% were seen once. Source material: blood, either unsorted or a sorted T cell fraction (not recorded which). The origin of the receptors is a male donor with ankylosing spondylitis. The CDR3 runs from the conserved cysteine through the conserved F or W.

TRBV4-1,14,CASSIVGGHQPQHF
TRBV19,13,CASSMLRFNEQFF
TRBV20-1,14,CSARDLAGLNEQFF
TRBV20-1,12,CSARTFRETQYF
TRBV20-1,13,CSATGGDGATQYF
TRBV6-1,14,CASSTFRQGGEQYF
TRBV12-3/TRBV12-4,13,CASSLTTNQPQHF
TRBV12-3/TRBV12-4,13,CASIITGGNTIYF
TRBV5-1,14,CASSLAMDGTEAFF
TRBV4-2,15,CASSQEGTTTDTQYF
TRBV9,21,CASSVGPGGRAGEIGPYGYTF
TRBV5-6,15,CASSHKLWAQETQYF
TRBV4-1,15,CASSQPVAGKFWRFF
TRBV11-3,14,CASSSTAVTYEQYF
TRBV12-3/TRBV12-4,13,CASTEGGENEQFF
TRBV14,18,CASSPSPLDMRAKNIQYF
TRBV12-3/TRBV12-4,11,CASSLDREAFF
TRBV7-9,11,CASSSLGLPYF
TRBV28,16,CASIGSLAGVWKTQYF
TRBV7-2,15,CASSFKGRGTDTQYF
TRBV2,14,CASGPGVGANVLTF
TRBV5-1,17,CASSLGQTSSPTDTQYF
TRBV12-3/TRBV12-4,14,CASSEGVLKHEQYF
TRBV7-3,14,CASSLFGGGEGYTF
TRBV20-1,19,CSARDRGSDYLFGPDTQYF
TRBV12-3/TRBV12-4,16,CASSPPWEGRGETQYF